This T cell receptor beta chain emerged from a study of identical twins. The CDR3 runs to 16 residues. Per the germline V gene, CDR1 is GTSNPN and CDR2 is SVGIG (reference sequence). V was pared by 7 bases and J by 2 bases, with 21 bases between. TCRdb re-called the 5' RACE reads through MiXCR, storing one row per CDR3 protein. The profile shows 450,000 or so distinct CDR3 sequences, approximately 24% of them singletons. These data were also filed under a second study, of T cells expressing NK-cell markers. That report adds: For a handful of donors, these clonotypes were likewise the leading ones in the CD3+CD56-NKG2C+ fraction.

Sequenced: CD4+ T cells sorted from blood. The clonotype comes from a woman aged 18-29 years in good health. The chain is built from TRBV30 and TRBJ2-1; D is possibly TRBD1 or TRBD2 (6 bases each). The CDR3 DNA follows: TGTGCCTCATATGGGGTTGGGGGGCGCGCCTACAATGAGCAGTTCTTC. It translates to CASYGVGGRAYNEQFF.